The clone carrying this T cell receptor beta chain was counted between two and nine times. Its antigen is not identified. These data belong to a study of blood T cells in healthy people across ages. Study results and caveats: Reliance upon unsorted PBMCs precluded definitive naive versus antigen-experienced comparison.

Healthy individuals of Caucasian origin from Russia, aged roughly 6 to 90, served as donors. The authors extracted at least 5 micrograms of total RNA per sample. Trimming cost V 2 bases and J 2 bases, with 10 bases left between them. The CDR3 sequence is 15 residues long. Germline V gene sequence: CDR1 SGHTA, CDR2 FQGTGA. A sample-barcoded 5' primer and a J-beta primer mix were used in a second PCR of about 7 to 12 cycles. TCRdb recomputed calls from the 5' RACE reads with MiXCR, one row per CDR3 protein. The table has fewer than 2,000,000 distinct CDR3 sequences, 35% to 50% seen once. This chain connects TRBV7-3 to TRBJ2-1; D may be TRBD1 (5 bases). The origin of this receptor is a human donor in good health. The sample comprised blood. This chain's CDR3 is CASSLGRAAYNEQFF. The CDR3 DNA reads TGTGCCAGCAGCTTAGGCAGGGCCGCCTACAATGAGCAGTTCTTC.